Shown below are 21 T cell receptor beta chains from a single sample sequenced in a study of beta chain features in type 1 diabetes. Notes on the study in general: The study found moderately but significantly shorter TCRB CDR3s in all four CD4+ subsets of Type 1 diabetes patients.

The authors reverse transcribed all of the isolated RNA, so sequencing captured expressed TCRB transcripts. Profiled with immunoSEQ multiplex PCR; TCRdb holds only in-frame clones, not every one. The sample has under 850,000 clones; roughly 13% are singletons. For these receptors, no antigen is known. The sequencing sample was made of naive CD4+ T cells from blood. The source is a man aged 18 to 29 with type 1 diabetes.

V is TRBV15 and J is TRBJ1-1, with D perhaps matching TRBD1 (5 bases). This CDR3 spans 16 amino acids. V lost 3 bases and J 5 bases, leaving 19 bases between the germline ends. CDR1 and CDR2 (germline): LNHNV, YYDKDF (reference sequence). The CDR3 region has the DNA TGTGCCACCAGCAGGTATGATCCGGGGCGGAGGACTGAAGCTTTCTTT. Residues: CATSRYDPGRRTEAFF.

This clone was detected only a few times. The chain employs TRBV14 and TRBJ2-6; 10 nucleotides match TRBD1. This CDR3 spans 19 amino acids. CDR1 is SGHDN and CDR2 is FVKESK in the germline V gene. Trimming removed 3 bases from V and 0 bases from J; junction bases left unmatched: 8. The CDR3 is CASSQSGQGESSGANVLTF. In DNA, the CDR3 is TGTGCCAGCAGCCAGAGTGGACAGGGGGAGTCCTCTGGGGCCAACGTCCTGACTTTC.

The chain links TRBV5-4 to TRBJ2-1, with D hard to call. The CDR3 contains 15 residues. CDR1 and CDR2 (germline): SGHNT, YYREEE (reference sequence). The V end was cut by 5 bases, the J end by 0 bases, with 12 bases between. CDR3 loop: CASREGFSSYNEQFF. CDR3 DNA: TGTGCCAGCAGGGAAGGTTTTAGCTCCTACAATGAGCAGTTCTTC.

This clone has just a few counts. V is TRBV30 and J is TRBJ2-5; D is unclear. V lost 3 bases, J lost 3 bases, and 5 bases lay in between. Germline CDR1 reads GTSNPN; CDR2 reads SVGIG (reference sequence). The CDR3 sequence is 11 residues long. The CDR3 is CAWSLKETQYF. CDR3 in DNA: TGTGCCTGGAGCCTAAAAGAGACCCAGTACTTC.

This clone was counted between two and nine times. The same CDR3 can be traced to other DNA sequences in this sample. The genes are TRBV7-9 and TRBJ2-5, with 7 bases matching TRBD2. The V and J ends lost 5 bases and 5 bases, in that order; junction bases with no gene match: 2. The germline V gene encodes CDR1 SEHNR and CDR2 FQNEAQ (reference sequence). The length of the CDR3 is 12 residues. The CDR3 spells CASSLGRETQYF. The CDR3 region has the DNA TGTGCCAGCAGCCTCGGGAGGGAGACCCAGTACTTC.

This clone was observed a handful of times. V and J are TRBV10-3 and TRBJ1-2, with 7 bases matching TRBD1. Germline values: CDR1 ENHRY, CDR2 SYGVKD. J lost 3 bases, V lost 7 bases, and 5 bases had no gene match. CDR3 length: 13 residues. CDR3 residues: CAITIDRDYGYTF. CDR3 DNA sequence: TGTGCCATCACCATAGACAGGGACTATGGCTACACCTTC.

The chain recombines TRBV19 with TRBJ2-7; D gene unclear. This CDR3 is 14 amino acids long. Germline V gives CDR1 LNHDA, CDR2 SQIVND (reference sequence). V shed 3 bases and J shed 3 bases, with 12 bases lying between them. The CDR3 DNA sequence: TGTGCCAGTAGTATTCAGCACAGTTACTACGAGCAGTACTTC. This codes for CASSIQHSYYEQYF.

This sequence joins TRBV15 and TRBJ1-5; 7 bases align to TRBD1. This CDR3 has 14 amino acids. The ends lost 3 bases at V and 5 bases at J; junction bases unmatched: 4. The germline V gene encodes CDR1 LNHNV and CDR2 YYDKDF (reference sequence). Here the CDR3 DNA reads TGTGCCACCAGCAGCGAAACAGGGGATCAGCCCCAGCATTTT. This codes for CATSSETGDQPQHF.

The chain carries TRBV5-1 and TRBJ1-2; D is undetermined. Deletions cut 0 bases from V and 4 bases from J, with 16 bases between. The CDR3 consists of 16 residues. The germline V gene has CDR1 SGHRS and CDR2 YFSETQ. Here the CDR3 DNA reads TGCGCCAGCAGCTTGGGAAGGGATCGGTACCTCTATGGCTACACCTTC. This gives the protein CASSLGRDRYLYGYTF. Supplemented by reference TRBV5-1 and TRBJ1-2, the full variable domain reads KAGVTQTPRYLIKTRGQQVTLSCSPISGHRSVSWYQQTPGQGLQFLFEYFSETQRNKGNFPGRFSGRQFSNSRSEMNVSTLELGDSALYLCASSLGRDRYLYGYTFGSGTRLTVV.

This chain joins TRBV19 and TRBJ2-3, with 8 bases fitting TRBD1. J gave up 7 bases and V 9 bases, and 6 bases lay outside the gene matches. Germline V gene sequence: CDR1 LNHDA, CDR2 SQIVND (reference sequence). The CDR3 sequence is 12 residues long. CDR3 in DNA: TGTGCCAGCAGAGACAGGGGAAATACGCAGTATTTT. Its protein product is CASRDRGNTQYF.

This clone appeared a few times. V and J are TRBV14 and TRBJ2-1, with no clear D. From germline, CDR1 is SGHDN and CDR2 FVKESK. Deletions cut 5 bases from V and 9 bases from J, with 20 bases between. The CDR3 is 15 residues long. Written as DNA, the CDR3 is TGTGCCAGCAGCTACCGGGCCCCGAGTTATGGTGAGCAGTTCTTC. Protein sequence: CASSYRAPSYGEQFF.

V and J are TRBV6-5 and TRBJ2-6; D perhaps matches TRBD2 (6 bases). CDR1 and CDR2 from the germline V gene are MNHEY and SVGAGI. There are 15 residues in the CDR3. Trimming took off 4 bases at V and 2 bases at J, with 9 bases between the two ends. The CDR3 nucleotides read TGTGCCAGCAGTTCACGGGGGACTGGGGCCAACGTCCTGACTTTC. Its protein is CASSSRGTGANVLTF.

Only a few counts were recorded for this clone. This chain joins TRBV5-4 and TRBJ1-2; D unclear. This CDR3 is 15 amino acids long. V shed 0 bases and J shed 3 bases, with 12 bases lying between them. Germline V lookup: CDR1 SGHNT, CDR2 YYREEE (reference sequence). The CDR3 loop reads CASSLEEKGYYGYTF. The CDR3 DNA reads as TGTGCCAGCAGCTTGGAGGAGAAGGGCTACTATGGCTACACCTTC.

There are a few counts of this clone. The chain employs TRBV10-2 and TRBJ2-1, with D unresolved. The CDR3 extends over 14 amino acids. Germline V gene sequence: CDR1 WSHSY, CDR2 SAAADI. With 1 base removed from V and 2 bases from J, the gap between germline ends came to 6 bases. The CDR3 region is CASSEWVTYNEQFF. The CDR3 DNA reads as TGCGCCAGCAGTGAGTGGGTTACCTACAATGAGCAGTTCTTC.

A few counts support this clone. The V gene is TRBV19, the J gene TRBJ1-2; 7 positions agree with TRBD1. The CDR3 totals 14 residues. V gave up 7 bases and J gave up 7 bases; unmatched junction bases: 12. Per the germline V gene, CDR1 is LNHDA and CDR2 is SQIVND (reference sequence). The CDR3 protein is CASTLPDRDRGYTF. CDR3 in DNA: TGTGCCAGTACATTACCCGACAGGGATCGTGGCTACACCTTC.

This clone was observed a handful of times. The chain links TRBV30 to TRBJ2-1; maybe TRBD1 (6 bases). This CDR3 comprises 14 residues. The V gene lost 4 bases and the J gene lost 5 bases, with 15 bases spanning the gap. Looked up from germline, CDR1 is GTSNPN and CDR2 is SVGIG (reference sequence). The CDR3 spells CAWISGTPNNEQFF. CDR3 bases: TGTGCCTGGATTTCCGGGACACCCAACAATGAGCAGTTCTTC.

This chain joins TRBV7-9 and TRBJ1-1; 7 bases agree with TRBD1. The V segment lost 3 bases and the J segment 3 bases; nucleotides outside the gene matches: 1. Germline V gives CDR1 SEHNR, CDR2 FQNEAQ (reference sequence). The CDR3 is 13 amino acids. CDR3 region: CASSFTGDTEAFF. DNA of the CDR3: TGTGCCAGCAGCTTCACAGGGGACACTGAAGCTTTCTTT.

The V gene is TRBV19, the J gene TRBJ1-5; D gene uncertain. V shed 3 bases and J shed 7 bases, with 13 bases lying between them. The CDR3 is 14 amino acids. The germline V gene encodes CDR1 LNHDA and CDR2 SQIVND (reference sequence). CDR3 sequence reads: CASSMSQAEQPQHF. The CDR3 nucleotides read TGTGCCAGTAGTATGTCCCAGGCCGAGCAGCCCCAGCATTTT.

The genes are TRBV15 and TRBJ1-1, with D hard to call. V dropped 0 bases and J dropped 1 base, with 6 bases sitting between them. The germline gives CDR1 LNHNV, CDR2 YYDKDF (reference sequence). There are 14 residues in the CDR3. The CDR3 DNA follows: TGTGCCACCAGCAGAGATCACAGGAACACTGAAGCTTTCTTT. It translates to CATSRDHRNTEAFF.

This clone was observed a few times. The chain joins TRBV4-1 to TRBJ2-5, with D perhaps being TRBD1 or TRBD2 (5 bases each). V dropped 6 bases and J dropped 2 bases, with 16 bases sitting between them. The CDR3 extends over 15 amino acids. From germline, CDR1 is MGHRA and CDR2 YSYEKL. This chain's CDR3 is CASSSGTQLQETQYF. The CDR3 nucleotides are TGCGCCAGCAGTTCCGGGACCCAACTTCAAGAGACCCAGTACTTC.

The chain joins TRBV27 to TRBJ1-1; maybe TRBD1 (6 bases). The germline V gene encodes CDR1 MNHEY and CDR2 SMNVEV (reference sequence). This CDR3 comprises 14 residues. V was trimmed by 6 bases and J by 5 bases, leaving 16 bases between them. CDR3 bases: TGTGCCAGCAGATCGGCAGGGGCGAAGACTGAAGCTTTCTTT. Protein product: CASRSAGAKTEAFF.